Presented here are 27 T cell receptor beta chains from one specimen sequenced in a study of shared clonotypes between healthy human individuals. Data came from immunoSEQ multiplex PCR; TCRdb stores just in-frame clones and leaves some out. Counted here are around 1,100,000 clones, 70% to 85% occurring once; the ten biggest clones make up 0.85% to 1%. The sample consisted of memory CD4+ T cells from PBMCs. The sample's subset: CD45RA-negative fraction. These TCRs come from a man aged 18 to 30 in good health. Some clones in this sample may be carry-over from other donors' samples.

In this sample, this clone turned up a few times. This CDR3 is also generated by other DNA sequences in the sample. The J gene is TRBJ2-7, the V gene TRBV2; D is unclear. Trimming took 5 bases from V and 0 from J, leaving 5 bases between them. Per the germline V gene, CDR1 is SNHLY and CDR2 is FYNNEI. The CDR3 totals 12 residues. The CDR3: CASSRTSYEQYF. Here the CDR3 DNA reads TGTGCCAGCAGTAGGACCTCCTACGAGCAGTACTTC.

The CDR3 DNA reads as TGTGCCAGCAGCCCAAATCAGGGGGCCGGGACTGAAGCTTTCTTT. As protein: CASSPNQGAGTEAFF. The rearrangement uses TRBV7-9 and TRBJ1-1; 8 bases align to TRBD1. The CDR3 sequence is 15 residues long. With 5 bases clipped from V and 5 bases from J, the junction kept 10 bases outside the gene matches. Germline-derived CDR1 and CDR2 are SEHNR and FQNEAQ (reference sequence).

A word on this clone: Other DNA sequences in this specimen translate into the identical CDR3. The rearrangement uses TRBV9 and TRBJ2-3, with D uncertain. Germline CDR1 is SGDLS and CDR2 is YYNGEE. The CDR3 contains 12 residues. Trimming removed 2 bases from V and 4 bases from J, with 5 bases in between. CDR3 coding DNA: TGTGCCAGCAGCGTGGCCGCAGATACGCAGTATTTT. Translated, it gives CASSVAADTQYF.

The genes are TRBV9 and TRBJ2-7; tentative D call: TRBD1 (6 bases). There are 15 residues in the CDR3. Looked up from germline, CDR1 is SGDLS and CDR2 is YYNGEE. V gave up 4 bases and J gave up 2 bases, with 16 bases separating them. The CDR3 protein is CASSPRTEITYEQYF. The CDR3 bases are TGTGCCAGCAGCCCACGGACAGAAATCACCTACGAGCAGTACTTC.

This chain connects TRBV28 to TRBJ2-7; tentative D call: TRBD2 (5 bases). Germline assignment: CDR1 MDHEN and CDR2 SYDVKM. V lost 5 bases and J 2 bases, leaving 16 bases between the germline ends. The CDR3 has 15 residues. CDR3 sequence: CASSLPGLGAYEQYF. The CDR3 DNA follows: TGTGCCAGCAGTCTTCCGGGTCTCGGGGCCTACGAGCAGTACTTC.

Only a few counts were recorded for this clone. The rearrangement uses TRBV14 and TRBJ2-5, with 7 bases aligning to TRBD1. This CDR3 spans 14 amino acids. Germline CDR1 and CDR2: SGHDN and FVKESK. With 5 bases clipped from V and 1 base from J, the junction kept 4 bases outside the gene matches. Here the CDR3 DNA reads TGTGCCAGCAGCAAAGGACAGGTCCAAGAGACCCAGTACTTC. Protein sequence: CASSKGQVQETQYF.

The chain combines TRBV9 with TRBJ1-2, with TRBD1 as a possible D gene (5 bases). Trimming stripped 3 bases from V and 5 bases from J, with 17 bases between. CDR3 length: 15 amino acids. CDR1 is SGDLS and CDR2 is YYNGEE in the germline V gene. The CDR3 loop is CASSERVGTEYGYTF. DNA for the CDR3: TGTGCCAGCAGCGAGCGAGTAGGGACGGAATATGGCTACACCTTC.

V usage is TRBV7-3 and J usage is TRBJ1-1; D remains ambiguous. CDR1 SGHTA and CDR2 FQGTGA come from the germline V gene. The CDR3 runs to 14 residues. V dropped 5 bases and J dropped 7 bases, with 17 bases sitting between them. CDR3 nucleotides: TGTGCCAGCAGCCGCGGACCGCTGAGTGGTGAAGCTTTCTTT. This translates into CASSRGPLSGEAFF.

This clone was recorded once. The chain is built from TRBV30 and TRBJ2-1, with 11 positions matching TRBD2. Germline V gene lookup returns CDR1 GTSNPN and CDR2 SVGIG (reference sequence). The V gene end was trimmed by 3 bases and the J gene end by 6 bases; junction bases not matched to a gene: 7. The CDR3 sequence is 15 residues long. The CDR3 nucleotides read TGTGCCTGGAGCGCCGGACTAGCGGGTTCCAATGAGCAGTTCTTC. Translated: CAWSAGLAGSNEQFF.

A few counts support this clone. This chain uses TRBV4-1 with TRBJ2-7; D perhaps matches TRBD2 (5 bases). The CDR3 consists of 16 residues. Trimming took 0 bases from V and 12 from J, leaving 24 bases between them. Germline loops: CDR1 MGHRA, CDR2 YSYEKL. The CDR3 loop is CASSQDAIWRLPARYF. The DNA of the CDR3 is TGCGCCAGCAGCCAAGACGCCATATGGAGGCTCCCGGCTCGGTACTTC.

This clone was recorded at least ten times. This CDR3 reads CASSLAGDTIYF. CDR3 nucleotides: TGCGCCAGCAGCTTGGCCGGGGACACCATATATTTT. V usage is TRBV5-1 and J usage is TRBJ1-3; D gene ambiguous. CDR3 length: 12 amino acids. Germline lookup yields CDR1 SGHRS and CDR2 YFSETQ. The V and J ends lost 0 bases and 8 bases respectively, with 6 bases between them.

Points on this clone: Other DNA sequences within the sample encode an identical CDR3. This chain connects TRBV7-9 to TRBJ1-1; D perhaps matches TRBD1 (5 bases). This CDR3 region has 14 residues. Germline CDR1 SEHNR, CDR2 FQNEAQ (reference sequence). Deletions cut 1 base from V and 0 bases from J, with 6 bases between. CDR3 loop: CASSLGTLNTEAFF. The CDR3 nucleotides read TGTGCCAGCAGCTTAGGGACACTGAACACTGAAGCTTTCTTT.

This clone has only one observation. CDR3 residues: CASSHYGTSGETQYF. In DNA form, the CDR3 reads TGTGCCAGCAGCCATTATGGGACTAGTGGGGAGACCCAGTACTTC. J is TRBJ2-5 and V is TRBV14; TRBD2 matches at 8 bases. J lost 5 bases, V lost 3 bases, and 8 bases had no gene match. There are 15 residues in the CDR3. Germline V gives CDR1 SGHDN, CDR2 FVKESK.

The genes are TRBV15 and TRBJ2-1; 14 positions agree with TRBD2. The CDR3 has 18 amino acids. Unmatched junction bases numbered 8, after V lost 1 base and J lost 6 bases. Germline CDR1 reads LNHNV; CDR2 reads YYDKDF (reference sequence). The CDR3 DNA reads TGTGCCACCAGCAGAGGCGGGACTAGCGGGAGTGGGGTCAATGAGCAGTTCTTC. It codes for CATSRGGTSGSGVNEQFF.

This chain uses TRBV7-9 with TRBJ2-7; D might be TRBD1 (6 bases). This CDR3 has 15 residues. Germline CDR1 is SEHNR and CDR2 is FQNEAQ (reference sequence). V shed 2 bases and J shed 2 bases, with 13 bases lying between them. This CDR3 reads CASSLPADRTYEQYF. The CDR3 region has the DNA TGTGCCAGCAGCTTACCGGCGGACAGAACCTACGAGCAGTACTTC.

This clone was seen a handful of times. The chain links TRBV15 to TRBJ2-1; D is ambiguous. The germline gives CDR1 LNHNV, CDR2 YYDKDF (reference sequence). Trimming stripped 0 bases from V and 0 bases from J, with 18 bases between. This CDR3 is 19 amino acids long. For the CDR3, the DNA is TGTGCCACCAGCAGAGATGTAGTCCGGGCCGCGAGCTCCTACAATGAGCAGTTCTTC. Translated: CATSRDVVRAASSYNEQFF. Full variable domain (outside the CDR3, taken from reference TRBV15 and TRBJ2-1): DAMVIQNPRYQVTQFGKPVTLSCSQTLNHNVMYWYQQKSSQAPKLLFHYYDKDFNNEADTPDNFQSRRPNTSFCFLDIRSPGLGDTAMYLCATSRDVVRAASSYNEQFFGPGTRLTVL.

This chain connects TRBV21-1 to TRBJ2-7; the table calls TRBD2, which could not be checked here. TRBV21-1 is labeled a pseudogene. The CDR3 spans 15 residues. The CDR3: CASSKVGLAPWEQYF. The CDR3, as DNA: TGTGCCAGCAGCAAAGTTGGGTTAGCGCCCTGGGAGCAGTACTTC.

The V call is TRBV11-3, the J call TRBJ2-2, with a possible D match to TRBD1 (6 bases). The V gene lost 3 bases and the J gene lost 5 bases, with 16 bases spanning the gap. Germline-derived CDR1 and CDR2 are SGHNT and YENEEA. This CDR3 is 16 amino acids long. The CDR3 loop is CASSFQPGTTTGELFF. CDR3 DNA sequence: TGTGCCAGCAGCTTTCAACCCGGGACAACAACCGGGGAGCTGTTTTTT.

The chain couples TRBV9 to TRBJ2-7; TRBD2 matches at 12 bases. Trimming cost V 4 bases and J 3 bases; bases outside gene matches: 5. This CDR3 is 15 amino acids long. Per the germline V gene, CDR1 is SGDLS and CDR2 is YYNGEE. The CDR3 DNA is TGTGCCAGCAGCCCCAGGACTAGCGGGATCTACGAGCAGTACTTC. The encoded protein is CASSPRTSGIYEQYF. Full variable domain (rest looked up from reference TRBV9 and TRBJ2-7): DSGVTQTPKHLITATGQRVTLRCSPRSGDLSVYWYQQSLDQGLQFLIQYYNGEERAKGNILERFSAQQFPDLHSELNLSSLELGDSALYFCASSPRTSGIYEQYFGPGTRLTVT.

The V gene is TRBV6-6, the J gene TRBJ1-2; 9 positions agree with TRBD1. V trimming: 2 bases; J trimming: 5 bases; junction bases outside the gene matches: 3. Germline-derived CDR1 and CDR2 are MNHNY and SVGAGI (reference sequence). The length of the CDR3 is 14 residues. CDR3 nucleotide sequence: TGTGCCAGCAGTTACAGGGACAGGGAGTATGGCTACACCTTC. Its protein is CASSYRDREYGYTF.

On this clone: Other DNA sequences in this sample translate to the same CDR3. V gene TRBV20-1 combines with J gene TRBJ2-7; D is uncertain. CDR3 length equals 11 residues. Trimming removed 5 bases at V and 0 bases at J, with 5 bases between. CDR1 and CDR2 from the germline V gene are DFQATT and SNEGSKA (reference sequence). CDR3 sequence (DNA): TGCAGTGCTGGCGACTCCTACGAGCAGTACTTC. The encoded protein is CSAGDSYEQYF.

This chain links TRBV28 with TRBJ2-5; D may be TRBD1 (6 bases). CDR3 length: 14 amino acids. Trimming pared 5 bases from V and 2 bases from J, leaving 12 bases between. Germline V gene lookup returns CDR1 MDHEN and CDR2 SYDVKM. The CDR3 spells CASSLGTFQETQYF. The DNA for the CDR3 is TGTGCCAGCAGTCTTGGGACATTTCAAGAGACCCAGTACTTC. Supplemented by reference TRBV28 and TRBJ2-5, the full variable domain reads DVKVTQSSRYLVKRTGEKVFLECVQDMDHENMFWYRQDPGLGLRLIYFSYDVKMKEKGDIPEGYSVSREKKERFSLILESASTNQTSMYLCASSLGTFQETQYFGPGTRLLVL.

The CDR3 spells CASSSPHSPSGRAQLAKNIQYF. As DNA, the CDR3 is TGTGCCAGCAGTTCCCCCCACTCCCCTAGCGGGAGGGCCCAGTTAGCCAAAAACATTCAGTACTTC. The chain links TRBV28 to TRBJ2-4, with 12 bases that match TRBD2. Per the germline V gene, CDR1 is MDHEN and CDR2 is SYDVKM. V shed 4 bases and J 0 bases; nucleotides not matched to a gene: 19. The CDR3 is 22 amino acids.

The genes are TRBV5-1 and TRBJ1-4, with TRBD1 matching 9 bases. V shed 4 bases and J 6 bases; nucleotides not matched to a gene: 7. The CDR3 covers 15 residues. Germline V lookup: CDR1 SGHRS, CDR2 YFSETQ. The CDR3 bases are TGCGCCAGCAGCCTAGGGACAGGGTGGGATGAAAAACTGTTTTTT. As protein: CASSLGTGWDEKLFF.

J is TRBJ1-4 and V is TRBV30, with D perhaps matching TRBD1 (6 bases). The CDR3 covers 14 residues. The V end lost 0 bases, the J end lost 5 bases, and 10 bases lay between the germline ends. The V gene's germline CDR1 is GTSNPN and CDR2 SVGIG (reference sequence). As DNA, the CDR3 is TGTGCCTGGAGTGTTGGGGGGCCAAATGAAAAACTGTTTTTT. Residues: CAWSVGGPNEKLFF.

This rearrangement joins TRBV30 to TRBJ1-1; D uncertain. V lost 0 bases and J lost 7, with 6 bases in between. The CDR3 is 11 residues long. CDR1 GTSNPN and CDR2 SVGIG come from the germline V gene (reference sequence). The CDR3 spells CAWSVDNEAFF. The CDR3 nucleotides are TGTGCCTGGAGTGTAGACAATGAAGCTTTCTTT. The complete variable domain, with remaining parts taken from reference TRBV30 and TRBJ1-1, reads SQTIHQWPATLVQPVGSPLSLECTVEGTSNPNLYWYRQAAGRGLQLLFYSVGIGQISSEVPQNLSASRPQDRQFILSSKKLLLSDSGFYLCAWSVDNEAFFGQGTRLTVV.

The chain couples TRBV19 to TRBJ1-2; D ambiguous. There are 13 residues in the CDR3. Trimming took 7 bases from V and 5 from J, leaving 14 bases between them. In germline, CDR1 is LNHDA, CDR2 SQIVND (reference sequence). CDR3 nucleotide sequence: TGTGCCAGTACCCCCTCGCGGAATTATGGCTACACCTTC. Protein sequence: CASTPSRNYGYTF.